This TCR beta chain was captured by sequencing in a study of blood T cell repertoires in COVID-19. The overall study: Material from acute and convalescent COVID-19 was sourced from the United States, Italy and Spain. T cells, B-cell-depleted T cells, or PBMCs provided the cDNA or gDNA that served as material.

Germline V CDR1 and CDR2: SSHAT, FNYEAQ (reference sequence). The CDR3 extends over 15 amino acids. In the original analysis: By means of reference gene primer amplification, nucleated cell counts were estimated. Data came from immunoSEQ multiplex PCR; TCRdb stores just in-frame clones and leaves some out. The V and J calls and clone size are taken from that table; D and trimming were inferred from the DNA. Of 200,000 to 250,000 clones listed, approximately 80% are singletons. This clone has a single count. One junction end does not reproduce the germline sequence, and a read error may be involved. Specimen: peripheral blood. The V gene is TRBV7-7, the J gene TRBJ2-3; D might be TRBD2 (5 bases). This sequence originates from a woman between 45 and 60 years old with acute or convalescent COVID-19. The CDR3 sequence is CASSLAMDGADTQYF. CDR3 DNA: TGTGCTAGCAGCTTAGCAATGGACGGGGCAGATACGCAGTATTTT.